These 11 T cell receptor beta chains came from one sample sequenced in a study of monozygotic twins with inflammatory bowel disease. TCRdb re-called the 5' RACE reads and gives one entry per CDR3 protein, without DNA. The record lists 300,000 to 350,000 distinct CDR3 sequences, of which the ten most abundant hold around 2%. What was sequenced was blood. All receptors come from a human donor with ulcerative colitis or Crohn's disease, or a healthy co-twin of an affected twin (not recorded which).

V is TRBV5-6 and J is TRBJ2-2; the TCRdb D gene call, TRBD2, has no DNA to confirm it. In germline, CDR1 is SGHDT, CDR2 YYEEEE. The CDR3 is 14 residues long. The CDR3 sequence: CASTPLGPNPELFF.

The V and J genes are TRBV20-1 and TRBJ2-3; without DNA, the TCRdb call of TRBD1 cannot be checked. This CDR3 comprises 14 residues. The germline gives CDR1 DFQATT, CDR2 SNEGSKA (reference sequence). The chain's CDR3 is CSASWGSSTDTQYF.

The genes are TRBV19 and TRBJ2-1. CDR3 length: 14 amino acids. Germline CDR1 and CDR2: LNHDA and SQIVND (reference sequence). The CDR3 loop reads CASAQGSPYNEQFF.

This chain joins TRBV5-5 and TRBJ1-5; the TRBD1 assignment by TCRdb is unverifiable without DNA. The CDR3 spans 17 residues. The germline V gene has CDR1 SGHKS and CDR2 YYEKEE (reference sequence). CDR3 region: CASSLEGEQGRFQPQHF. Together with reference TRBV5-5 and TRBJ1-5, the CDR3 gives the full variable domain: DAGVTQSPTHLIKTRGQQVTLRCSPISGHKSVSWYQQVLGQGPQFIFQYYEKEERGRGNFPDRFSARQFPNYSSELNVNALLLGDSALYLCASSLEGEQGRFQPQHFGDGTRLSIL.

The chain links TRBV27 to TRBJ2-1; the TCRdb D gene call, TRBD1, has no DNA to confirm it. Per germline, CDR1 MNHEY and CDR2 SMNVEV (reference sequence). This CDR3 is built from 14 residues. The CDR3 sequence: CASSYGQGAYEQFF.

The chain carries TRBV7-2 and TRBJ1-2; TCRdb names TRBD1, which stays unverified in the absence of DNA. Germline CDR1 is SGHTA and CDR2 is FQGNSA. The CDR3 is made up of 15 amino acids. The CDR3 spells CASSLGGGSDYGYTF.

This chain joins TRBV24-1 and TRBJ2-1; the TCRdb D gene call, TRBD2, has no DNA to confirm it. This CDR3 is 19 amino acids long. The germline gives CDR1 KGHDR, CDR2 SFDVKD. The CDR3: CATSDLPGRASSSYNEQFF.

The chain combines TRBV10-3 with TRBJ2-4; TCRdb indicates TRBD1, and absent DNA this call remains unverified. The CDR3 has 17 amino acids. In germline, CDR1 is ENHRY, CDR2 SYGVKD. Here the CDR3 reads CAISEKTAGQGRTIQYF.

The V call is TRBV7-8, the J call TRBJ2-7; the D call from TCRdb, TRBD1, cannot be confirmed without DNA. The germline V gene encodes CDR1 SGHVS and CDR2 FQNEAQ. This CDR3 contains 12 residues. Here the CDR3 reads CASGAASYEQYF. Looking up the rest from reference TRBV7-8 and TRBJ2-7 gives the full variable domain: GAGVSQSPRYKVAKRGQDVALRCDPISGHVSLFWYQQALGQGPEFLTYFQNEAQLDKSGLPSDRFFAERPEGSVSTLKIQRTQQEDSAVYLCASGAASYEQYFGPGTRLTVT.

The J gene is TRBJ2-3, the V gene TRBV7-9; the TCRdb D gene call, TRBD1, has no DNA to confirm it. Germline values: CDR1 SEHNR, CDR2 FQNEAQ (reference sequence). The CDR3 is 13 residues long. The CDR3: CASSLPGANTQYF.

The gene calls are TRBV7-2 and TRBJ1-3. CDR3 length: 15 residues. The germline CDR1 and CDR2 sequences are SGHTA and FQGNSA. The CDR3 sequence is CASSLWSPPGNTIYF.